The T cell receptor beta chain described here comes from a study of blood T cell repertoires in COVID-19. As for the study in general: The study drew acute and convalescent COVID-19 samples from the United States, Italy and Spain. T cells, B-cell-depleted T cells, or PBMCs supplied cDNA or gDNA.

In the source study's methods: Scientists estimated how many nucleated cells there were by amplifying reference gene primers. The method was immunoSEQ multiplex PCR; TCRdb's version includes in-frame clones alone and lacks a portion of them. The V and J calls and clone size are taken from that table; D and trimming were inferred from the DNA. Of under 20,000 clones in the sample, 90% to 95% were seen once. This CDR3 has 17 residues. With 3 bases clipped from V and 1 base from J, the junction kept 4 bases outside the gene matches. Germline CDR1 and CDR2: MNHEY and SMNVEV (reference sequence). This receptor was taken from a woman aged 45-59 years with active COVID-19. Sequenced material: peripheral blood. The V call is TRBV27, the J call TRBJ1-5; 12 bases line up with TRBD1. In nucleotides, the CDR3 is TGTGCCAGCAGTTTGGGGACAGGGGGCTCGAGCAATCAGCCCCAGCATTTT. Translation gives CASSLGTGGSSNQPQHF.